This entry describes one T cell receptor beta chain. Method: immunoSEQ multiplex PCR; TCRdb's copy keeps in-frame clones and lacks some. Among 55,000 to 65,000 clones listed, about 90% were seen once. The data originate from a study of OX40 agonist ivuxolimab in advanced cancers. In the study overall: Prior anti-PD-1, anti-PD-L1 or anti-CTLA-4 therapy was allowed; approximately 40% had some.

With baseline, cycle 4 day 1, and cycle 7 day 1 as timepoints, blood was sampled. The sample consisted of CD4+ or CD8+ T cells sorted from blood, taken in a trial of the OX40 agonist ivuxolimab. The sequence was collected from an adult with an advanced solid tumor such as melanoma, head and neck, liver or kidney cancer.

The CDR3: CASSLSPQLGYTF. DNA for the CDR3: TGTGCCAGCAGCTTGAGCCCCCAGCTCGGCTACACCTTC. The chain employs TRBV5-5 and TRBJ1-2; D is undetermined. The CDR3 sequence is 13 residues long. CDR1 is SGHKS, CDR2 YYEKEE, per germline (reference sequence). Trimming cost V 1 base and J 8 bases, with 12 bases left between them.